This TCR beta chain was recovered during a study of T-cell reconstitution after alpha-beta-depleted transplantation in children. For TCRbeta, the library was prepared with unique molecular identifiers. TCRdb itself ran the PCR reads through MiXCR, one entry per CDR3 protein. The data hold around 600,000 distinct CDR3 sequences, with under 12% observed a single time. Trimming stripped 2 bases from V and 4 bases from J, with 15 bases between. This CDR3 is built from 15 residues. The V gene's germline CDR1 is DFQATT and CDR2 SNEGSKA (reference sequence). This receptor was taken from a human donor who donated a stem cell graft to a child with acute myeloid leukemia. J is TRBJ2-1 and V is TRBV20-1; D might be TRBD1 (6 bases). This sample comprised PBMCs from the stem cell graft donor, obtained from the stem cell graft. DNA for the CDR3: TGCAGTGCTAGACCGCCTGGGACAAGATACAATGAGCAGTTCTTC. Encoded protein: CSARPPGTRYNEQFF.